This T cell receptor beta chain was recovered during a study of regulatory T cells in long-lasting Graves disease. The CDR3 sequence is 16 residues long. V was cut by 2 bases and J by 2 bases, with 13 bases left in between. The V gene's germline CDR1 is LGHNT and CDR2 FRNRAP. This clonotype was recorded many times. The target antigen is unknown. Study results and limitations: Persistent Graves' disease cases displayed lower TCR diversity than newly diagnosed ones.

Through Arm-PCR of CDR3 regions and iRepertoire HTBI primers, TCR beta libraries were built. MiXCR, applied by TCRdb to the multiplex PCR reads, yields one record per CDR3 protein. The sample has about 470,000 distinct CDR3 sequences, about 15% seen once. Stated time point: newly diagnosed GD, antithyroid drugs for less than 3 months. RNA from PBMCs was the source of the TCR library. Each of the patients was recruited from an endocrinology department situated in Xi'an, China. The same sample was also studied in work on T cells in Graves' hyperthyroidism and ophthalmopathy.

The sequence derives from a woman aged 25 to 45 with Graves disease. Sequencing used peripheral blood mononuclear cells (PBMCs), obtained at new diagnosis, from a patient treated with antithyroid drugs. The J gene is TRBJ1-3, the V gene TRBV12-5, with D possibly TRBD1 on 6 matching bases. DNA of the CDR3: TGTGCTAGTGGTTTGACCTCCTGGGGGCCTGGAAACACCATATATTTT. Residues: CASGLTSWGPGNTIYF. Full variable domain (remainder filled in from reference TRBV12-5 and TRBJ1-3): DARVTQTPRHKVTEMGQEVTMRCQPILGHNTVFWYRQTMMQGLELLAYFRNRAPLDDSGMPKDRFSAEMPDATLATLKIQPSEPRDSAVYFCASGLTSWGPGNTIYFGEGSWLTVV.